The clone carrying this T cell receptor beta chain was counted only a few times. A much larger clone sits a single nucleotide away, making a read error possible. Because it lacks the conserved phenylalanine or tryptophan at the end, this CDR3 is likely a read error. The sample comes from a study of regulatory T cells in long-lasting Graves disease. Combining iRepertoire HTBI primers with Arm-PCR of CDR3 regions, the authors built TCR beta libraries. Each CDR3 protein gets one entry after TCRdb re-called the multiplex PCR reads with MiXCR. The data contain hundreds of thousands of distinct CDR3 sequences, roughly a fifth of them singletons. Documented time point: persistent/refractory GD, antithyroid drugs over 5 years with positive TRAb. There was RNA extracted from PBMCs, and the TCR library was made from it. This CDR3 spans 17 amino acids. The V end lost 0 bases, the J end lost 1 base, and 15 bases lay between the germline ends.

The rearrangement uses TRBV12-3 or TRBV12-4 and TRBJ1-1; D not certain. This specimen was peripheral blood mononuclear cells (PBMCs), taken when the disease was refractory, from a patient treated with antithyroid drugs. The clonotype comes from a female donor with Graves disease. CDR3 nucleotide sequence: TGTGCCAGCAGTTTAGCGGGGTCGGCCCATAGGAACACTGAAGCTTTCTCT. Protein sequence: CASSLAGSAHRNTEAFS.